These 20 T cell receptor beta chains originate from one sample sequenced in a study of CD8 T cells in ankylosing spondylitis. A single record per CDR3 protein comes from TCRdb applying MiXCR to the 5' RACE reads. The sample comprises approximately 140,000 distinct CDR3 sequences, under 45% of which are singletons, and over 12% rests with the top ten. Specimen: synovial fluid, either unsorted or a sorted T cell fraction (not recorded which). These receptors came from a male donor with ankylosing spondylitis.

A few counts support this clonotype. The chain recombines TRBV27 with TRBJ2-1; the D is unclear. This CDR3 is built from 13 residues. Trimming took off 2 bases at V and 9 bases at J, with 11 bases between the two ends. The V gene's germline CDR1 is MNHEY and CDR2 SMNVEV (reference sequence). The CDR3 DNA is TGTGCCAGCAGTTTAGCTGGGTGGTCTGAGCAGTTCTTC. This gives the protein CASSLAGWSEQFF.

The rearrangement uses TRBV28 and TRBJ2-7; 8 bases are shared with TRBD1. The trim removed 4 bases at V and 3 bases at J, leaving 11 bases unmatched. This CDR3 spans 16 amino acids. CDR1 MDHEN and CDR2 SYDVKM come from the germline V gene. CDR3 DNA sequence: TGTGCCAGCAGTTGGACTTCGGGACAGGCATTCTACGAGCAGTACTTC. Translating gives CASSWTSGQAFYEQYF.

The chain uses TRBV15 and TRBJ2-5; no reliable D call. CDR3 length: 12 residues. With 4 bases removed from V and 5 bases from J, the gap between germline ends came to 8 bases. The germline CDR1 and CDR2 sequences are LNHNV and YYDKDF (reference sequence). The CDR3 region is CATSNVRETQYF. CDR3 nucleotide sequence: TGTGCCACCAGCAATGTCCGGGAGACCCAGTACTTC.

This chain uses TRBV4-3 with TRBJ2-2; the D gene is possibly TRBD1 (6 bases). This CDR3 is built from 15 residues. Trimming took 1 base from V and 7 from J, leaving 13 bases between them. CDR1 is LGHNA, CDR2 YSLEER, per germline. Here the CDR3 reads CASSQVRGGGGELFF. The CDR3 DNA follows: TGCGCCAGCAGCCAAGTCAGGGGCGGAGGCGGGGAGCTGTTTTTT.

The CDR3 here is CASSRIWSGYNYGYTF. Written as DNA, the CDR3 is TGCGCCAGCAGCCGGATCTGGTCAGGGTATAACTATGGCTACACCTTC. The J gene is TRBJ1-2, the V gene TRBV10-2; a weak D match, TRBD1 (5 bases). V lost 6 bases to trimming and J lost 1 base, with 18 bases between them. Germline assignment: CDR1 WSHSY and CDR2 SAAADI. This CDR3 comprises 16 residues.

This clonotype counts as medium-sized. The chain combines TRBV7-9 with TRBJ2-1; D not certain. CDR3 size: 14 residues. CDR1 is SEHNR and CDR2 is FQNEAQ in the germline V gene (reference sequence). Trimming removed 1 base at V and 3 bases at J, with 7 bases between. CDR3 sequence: CASSLGTVYNEQFF. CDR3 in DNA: TGTGCCAGCAGCTTAGGGACGGTCTACAATGAGCAGTTCTTC.

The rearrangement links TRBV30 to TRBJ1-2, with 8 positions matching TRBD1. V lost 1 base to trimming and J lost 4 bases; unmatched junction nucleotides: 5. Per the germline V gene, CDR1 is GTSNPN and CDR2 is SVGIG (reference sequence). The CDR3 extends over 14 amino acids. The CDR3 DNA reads TGTGCCTGGAGTGCCGGACAGGGTCCCTATGGCTACACCTTC. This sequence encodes CAWSAGQGPYGYTF.

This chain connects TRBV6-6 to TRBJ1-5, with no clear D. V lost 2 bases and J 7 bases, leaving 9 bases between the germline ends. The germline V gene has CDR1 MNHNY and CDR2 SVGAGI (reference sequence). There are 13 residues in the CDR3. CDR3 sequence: CASSYPGGQPQHF. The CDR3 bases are TGTGCCAGCAGTTACCCGGGTGGGCAGCCCCAGCATTTT.

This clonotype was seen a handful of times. The CDR3 sequence is CASRQGDSYNEQFF. CDR3 nucleotides: TGTGCCAGCAGACAGGGGGACTCCTACAATGAGCAGTTCTTC. The V call is TRBV7-9, the J call TRBJ2-1, with 8 positions matching TRBD1. From germline, CDR1 is SEHNR and CDR2 FQNEAQ (reference sequence). The CDR3 is made up of 14 amino acids. Germline trimming cut 6 bases from V and 0 bases from J; bases unmatched to any gene: 1.

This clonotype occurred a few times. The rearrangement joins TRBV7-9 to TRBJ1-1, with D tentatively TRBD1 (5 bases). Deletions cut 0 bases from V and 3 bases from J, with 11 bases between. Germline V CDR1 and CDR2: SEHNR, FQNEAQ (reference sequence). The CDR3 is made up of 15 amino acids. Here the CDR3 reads CASSLATWGDTEAFF. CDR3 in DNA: TGTGCCAGCAGCTTAGCAACCTGGGGGGACACTGAAGCTTTCTTT.

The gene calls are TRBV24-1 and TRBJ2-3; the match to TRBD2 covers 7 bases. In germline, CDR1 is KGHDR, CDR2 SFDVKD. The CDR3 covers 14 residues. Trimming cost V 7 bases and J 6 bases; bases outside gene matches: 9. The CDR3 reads CATRGGREGDTQYF. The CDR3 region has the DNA TGTGCCACCAGGGGAGGGAGAGAAGGGGATACGCAGTATTTT.

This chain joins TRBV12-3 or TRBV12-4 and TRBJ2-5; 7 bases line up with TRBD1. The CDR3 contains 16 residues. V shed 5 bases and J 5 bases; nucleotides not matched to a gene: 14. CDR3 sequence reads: CASSPRGSSRLETQYF. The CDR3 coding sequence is TGTGCCAGCAGTCCCAGGGGGTCTAGCAGGTTGGAGACCCAGTACTTC.

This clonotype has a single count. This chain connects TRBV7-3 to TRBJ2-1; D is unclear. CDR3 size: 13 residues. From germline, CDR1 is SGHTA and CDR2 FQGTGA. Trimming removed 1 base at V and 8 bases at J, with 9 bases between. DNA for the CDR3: TGTGCCAGCAGCTTAATACTATTGGATGAGCAGTTCTTC. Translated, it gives CASSLILLDEQFF.

Here the CDR3 reads CASRPSGPSEQYF. CDR3 bases: TGTGCCAGCAGGCCTTCGGGCCCCAGCGAGCAGTACTTC. V and J are TRBV12-3 or TRBV12-4 and TRBJ2-7; D gene unclear. This CDR3 has 13 amino acids. Trimming shortened V by 6 bases and J by 6 bases, and 15 bases separated the two germline ends.

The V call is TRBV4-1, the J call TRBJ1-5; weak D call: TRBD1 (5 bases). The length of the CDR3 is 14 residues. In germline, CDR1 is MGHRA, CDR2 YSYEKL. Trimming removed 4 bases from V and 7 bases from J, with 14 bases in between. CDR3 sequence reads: CASSRGLTGQPQHF. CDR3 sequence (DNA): TGCGCCAGCAGCCGGGGACTGACCGGGCAGCCCCAGCATTTT.

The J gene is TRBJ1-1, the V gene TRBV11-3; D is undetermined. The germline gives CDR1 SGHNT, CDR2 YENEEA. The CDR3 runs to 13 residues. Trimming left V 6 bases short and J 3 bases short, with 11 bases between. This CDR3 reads CASSFRGYTEAFF. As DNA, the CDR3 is TGTGCCAGCAGTTTCCGAGGGTACACTGAAGCTTTCTTT.

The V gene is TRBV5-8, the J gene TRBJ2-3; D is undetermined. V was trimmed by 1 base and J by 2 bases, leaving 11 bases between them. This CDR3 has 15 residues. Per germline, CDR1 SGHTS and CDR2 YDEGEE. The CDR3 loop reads CASSLLQTFTDTQYF. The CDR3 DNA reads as TGTGCCAGCAGCTTGTTACAGACATTCACAGATACGCAGTATTTT.

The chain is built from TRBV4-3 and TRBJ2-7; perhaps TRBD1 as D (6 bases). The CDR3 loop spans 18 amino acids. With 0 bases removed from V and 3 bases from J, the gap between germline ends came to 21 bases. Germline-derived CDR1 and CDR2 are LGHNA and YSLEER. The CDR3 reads CASSQDPPPPGHLYEQYF. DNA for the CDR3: TGCGCCAGCAGCCAAGATCCCCCACCGCCGGGACACCTCTACGAGCAGTACTTC.

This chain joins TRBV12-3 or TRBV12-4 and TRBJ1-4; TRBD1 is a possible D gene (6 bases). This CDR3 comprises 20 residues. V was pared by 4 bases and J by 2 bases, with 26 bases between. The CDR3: CASSWGLDGGSVVTNEKLFF. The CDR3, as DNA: TGTGCCAGCAGTTGGGGATTGGACGGGGGCTCGGTTGTGACTAATGAAAAACTGTTTTTT.

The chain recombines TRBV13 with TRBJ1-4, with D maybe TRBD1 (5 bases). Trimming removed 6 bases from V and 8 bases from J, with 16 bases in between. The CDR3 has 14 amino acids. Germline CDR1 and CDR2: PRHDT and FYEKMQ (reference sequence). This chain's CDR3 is CASSVVGESEKLFF. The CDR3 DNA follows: TGTGCCAGCAGTGTCGTAGGGGAGTCAGAAAAACTGTTTTTT.